The 28 T cell receptor beta chains reported below all come from one sample, sequenced in a study of human T cells and chemical hapten exposure. Using its own MiXCR run on the RACE reads, TCRdb lists one record per CDR3 protein. In the table there are some 88,000 distinct CDR3 sequences, about 11% of which are singletons. The time point is: patch test 2, 6 weeks after DPC sensitization. The treatment is: therapeutic diphenylcyclopropenone sensitization with weekly scalp DPC. Source: whole blood, taken in connection with sensitization to the hapten diphenylcyclopropenone (DPC). The receptors shown here come from a man aged 35 to 55 with alopecia areata. Some clones in this sample may be carry-over from other donors' samples.

This clonotype was counted at least ten times. The genes are TRBV10-3 and TRBJ2-7; TRBD2 might be the D (5 bases). The ends were cut back, 4 bases at V and 3 bases at J, with 13 bases in the middle. Germline V CDR1 and CDR2: ENHRY, SYGVKD. CDR3 length equals 14 residues. This CDR3 reads CAISGASGRYEQYF. CDR3 bases: TGTGCCATCAGTGGAGCCAGCGGCCGCTACGAGCAGTACTTC.

This clonotype was found many times. The gene calls are TRBV4-3 and TRBJ2-3, with D possibly being TRBD2 (7 bases). The V and J ends lost 0 bases and 1 base respectively, with 14 bases between them. This CDR3 contains 17 residues. Germline V lookup: CDR1 LGHNA, CDR2 YSLEER. CDR3 DNA: TGCGCCAGCAGCCAAGATGCGGGGGCTGGGGGCACAGATACGCAGTATTTT. Protein product: CASSQDAGAGGTDTQYF.

Ten or more counts support this clonotype. The chain recombines TRBV7-9 with TRBJ1-5; the match to TRBD1 covers 8 bases. V dropped 5 bases and J dropped 4; count of bases not matched to a gene: 13. CDR1 is SEHNR, CDR2 FQNEAQ, per germline (reference sequence). The CDR3 length is 17 residues. In nucleotides, the CDR3 is TGTGCCAGCAGCCCAGGAGCCGGGACAGGTAGAAATCAGCCCCAGCATTTT. Translated: CASSPGAGTGRNQPQHF.

The chain links TRBV30 to TRBJ2-3; 13 bases are shared with TRBD2. Looked up from germline, CDR1 is GTSNPN and CDR2 is SVGIG (reference sequence). The CDR3 is 16 amino acids. J was trimmed by 5 bases and V by 5 bases; bases with no gene match: 10. The CDR3 DNA follows: TGTGCCTGGTCTCTTGGAAGACTAGCGGGAGGAGATACGCAGTATTTT. Its translation is CAWSLGRLAGGDTQYF.

The chain carries TRBV29-1 and TRBJ1-1; D gene ambiguous. There are 12 residues in the CDR3. V was trimmed by 6 bases and J by 3 bases, leaving 11 bases between them. CDR1 is SQVTM, CDR2 ANQGSEA, per germline. The CDR3 protein is CSVSQADTEAFF. The CDR3 DNA reads TGCAGCGTCTCCCAGGCGGACACTGAAGCTTTCTTT. The variable domain in full, with the rest retrieved from reference TRBV29-1 and TRBJ1-1, is SAVISQKPSRDICQRGTSLTIQCQVDSQVTMMFWYRQQPGQSLTLIATANQGSEATYESGFVIDKFPISRPNLTFSTLTVSNMSPEDSSIYLCSVSQADTEAFFGQGTRLTVV.

The J gene is TRBJ2-7, the V gene TRBV10-3, with D uncertain. CDR1 ENHRY and CDR2 SYGVKD come from the germline V gene. The CDR3 contains 14 residues. V dropped 5 bases and J dropped 6 bases, with 17 bases sitting between them. The CDR3 coding sequence is TGTGCCATCAGTAGCGAAGCACGTCCGGGCGAGCAGTACGTC. Protein product: CAISSEARPGEQYV.

This clonotype was counted a few times. The chain links TRBV4-3 to TRBJ1-1; no definite D call. The CDR3 contains 12 residues. Germline values: CDR1 LGHNA, CDR2 YSLEER. With 3 bases removed from V and 7 bases from J, the gap between germline ends came to 9 bases. The CDR3 loop reads CASSQYGSEAFF. In nucleotides, the CDR3 is TGCGCCAGCAGCCAGTACGGGAGTGAAGCTTTCTTT.

This clonotype was found a few times. This chain connects TRBV10-3 to TRBJ2-7; unclear D gene. Trimming removed 10 bases at V and 5 bases at J, with 15 bases between. In germline, CDR1 is ENHRY, CDR2 SYGVKD. The CDR3 covers 12 residues. CDR3 nucleotides: TGTGCCAGCACCTGGGATAGAAACGAGCAGTACTTC. This sequence encodes CASTWDRNEQYF.

This clonotype was observed many times. The chain has TRBV20-1 and TRBJ1-2, with 10 bases lining up with TRBD1. The V gene's germline CDR1 is DFQATT and CDR2 SNEGSKA (reference sequence). J gave up 3 bases and V 5 bases, and 6 bases lay outside the gene matches. This CDR3 region has 14 residues. The CDR3 loop is CSAATTGGYYGYTF. The CDR3 DNA reads as TGCAGTGCTGCCACGACAGGGGGCTACTATGGCTACACCTTC.

The chain is built from TRBV11-2 and TRBJ2-7; a weak D match, TRBD2 (5 bases). Trimming cost V 1 base and J 1 base, with 11 bases left between them. Germline CDR1 SGHAT, CDR2 FQNNGV. This CDR3 spans 15 amino acids. The CDR3 sequence is CASSLVIGISYEQYF. DNA for the CDR3: TGTGCCAGCAGCTTAGTCATCGGGATTTCCTACGAGCAGTACTTC.

The chain uses TRBV18 and TRBJ1-3, with unresolved D. The CDR3 totals 15 residues. The germline V gene has CDR1 KGHSH and CDR2 LQKENI. Trimming pared 2 bases from V and 4 bases from J, leaving 12 bases between. CDR3 coding DNA: TGTGCCAGCTCACCATCGGGGTCTCGCGGAAACACCATATATTTT. It is translated as CASSPSGSRGNTIYF.

This clonotype showed up just a few times. This rearrangement joins TRBV19 to TRBJ2-1, with TRBD2 as a possible D gene (5 bases). The V end was cut by 3 bases, the J end by 5 bases, with 23 bases between. The CDR3 covers 18 residues. Germline V gives CDR1 LNHDA, CDR2 SQIVND (reference sequence). CDR3 bases: TGTGCCAGTAGTATGCGTCTTATGTTCGGGGTAATCAACAATGAGCAGTTCTTC. It translates to CASSMRLMFGVINNEQFF.

In its sample, this clonotype was seen a few times. The CDR3 DNA sequence: TGTGCCAGCAGGGGGCTGAACACCGGGGAGCTGTTTTTT. Amino acid sequence: CASRGLNTGELFF. This chain connects TRBV3-1 to TRBJ2-2; tentatively, D is TRBD1 (5 bases). Germline CDR1 LGHDT, CDR2 YNNKEL (reference sequence). The CDR3 is 13 amino acids. The germline V and J ends were trimmed by 6 bases and 1 base, with 6 bases remaining between them.

This chain joins TRBV12-5 and TRBJ2-3; D possibly corresponds to TRBD1 (6 bases). This CDR3 is built from 15 residues. Germline V CDR1 and CDR2: LGHNT, FRNRAP. The V end was cut by 5 bases, the J end by 6 bases, with 18 bases between. This chain's CDR3 is CASGPPPSRGDTQYF. The CDR3 DNA follows: TGTGCTAGTGGTCCCCCCCCCTCGAGGGGGGATACGCAGTATTTT.

This clonotype has more than one count but fewer than ten. This sequence joins TRBV7-9 and TRBJ2-1; weak D call: TRBD2 (6 bases). The V gene lost 8 bases and the J gene lost 9 bases, with 20 bases spanning the gap. This CDR3 has 14 residues. Germline V CDR1 and CDR2: SEHNR, FQNEAQ (reference sequence). CDR3: CASSPGSGEGEQFF. CDR3 in DNA: TGTGCCAGCTCCCCCGGGAGCGGAGAGGGTGAGCAGTTCTTC.

The J gene is TRBJ2-4, the V gene TRBV7-9; no clear D. With 5 bases removed from V and 0 bases from J, the gap between germline ends came to 11 bases. Germline V lookup: CDR1 SEHNR, CDR2 FQNEAQ (reference sequence). The CDR3 contains 15 residues. As DNA, the CDR3 is TGTGCCAGCAGCGGGTCCTGGGTAGCCAAAAACATTCAGTACTTC. Amino acids: CASSGSWVAKNIQYF.

This clonotype occurred a few times. The chain joins TRBV2 to TRBJ1-5; possibly TRBD1 for D (6 bases). Trimming stripped 6 bases from V and 5 bases from J, with 14 bases between. Germline assignment: CDR1 SNHLY and CDR2 FYNNEI. The CDR3 has 14 residues. The CDR3 loop is CASSPGQTYQPQHF. The CDR3 DNA follows: TGTGCCAGCAGCCCCGGACAGACCTATCAGCCCCAGCATTTT. Combining the CDR3 with reference TRBV2 and TRBJ1-5 gives the whole variable domain EPEVTQTPSHQVTQMGQEVILRCVPISNHLYFYWYRQILGQKVEFLVSFYNNEISEKSEIFDDQFSVERPDGSNFTLKIRSTKLEDSAMYFCASSPGQTYQPQHFGDGTRLSIL.

This clonotype has more than one count but fewer than ten. In DNA form, the CDR3 reads TGCGCCAGCAGCTTTTCCCAGGGGGCGTCCTACAATGAGCAGTTCTTC. Its translation is CASSFSQGASYNEQFF. This rearrangement joins TRBV5-1 to TRBJ2-1; 8 bases align to TRBD1. With V trimmed by 2 bases and J by 1 base, 5 bases remained unmatched. This CDR3 is built from 16 residues. Germline loops: CDR1 SGHRS, CDR2 YFSETQ.

This clonotype was counted between two and nine times. This sequence joins TRBV7-9 and TRBJ1-4, with 7 bases lining up with TRBD1. V lost 5 bases, J lost 6 bases, and 9 bases stayed unmatched. Germline loops: CDR1 SEHNR, CDR2 FQNEAQ (reference sequence). CDR3 length equals 15 residues. The CDR3 here is CASSRSGTDYEKLFF. The CDR3 DNA sequence: TGTGCCAGCAGCCGGTCCGGGACAGACTATGAAAAACTGTTTTTT.

This clonotype has at least ten counts. This rearrangement joins TRBV20-1 to TRBJ1-5, with no clear D. The V end was cut by 4 bases, the J end by 0 bases, with 19 bases between. Germline V gene lookup returns CDR1 DFQATT and CDR2 SNEGSKA (reference sequence). The CDR3 extends over 17 amino acids. The CDR3 sequence: CSATYPVRQASNQPQHF. The CDR3 region has the DNA TGCAGTGCTACCTACCCCGTCAGGCAGGCTAGCAATCAGCCCCAGCATTTT.

V and J are TRBV10-3 and TRBJ2-2; 7 positions match TRBD1. J gave up 3 bases and V 0 bases, and 13 bases lay outside the gene matches. Germline V gene lookup returns CDR1 ENHRY and CDR2 SYGVKD. CDR3 length equals 19 residues. The CDR3 DNA reads TGTGCCATCAGTGAGTCGACTCTACTTGGGACAGAGTACACCGGGGAGCTGTTTTTT. Its protein product is CAISESTLLGTEYTGELFF.

The CDR3 sequence is CASSEGRSLTYNEQFF. In DNA, the CDR3 is TGTGCCAGCAGTGAAGGTCGATCCCTAACCTACAATGAGCAGTTCTTC. The chain combines TRBV2 with TRBJ2-1; D is undetermined. Germline assignment: CDR1 SNHLY and CDR2 FYNNEI. Trimming removed 1 base from V and 2 bases from J, with 12 bases in between. This CDR3 is 16 amino acids long.

This clonotype has a count of ten or more. The chain has TRBV12-3 or TRBV12-4 and TRBJ1-1; D might be TRBD1 (5 bases). The V and J ends lost 5 bases and 0 bases respectively, with 13 bases between them. This CDR3 contains 15 residues. CDR3 residues: CASSTAGTMNTEAFF. CDR3 bases: TGTGCCAGCAGTACCGCCGGGACCATGAACACTGAAGCTTTCTTT.

This clonotype has at least ten counts. The V and J genes are TRBV6-6 and TRBJ2-7, with TRBD1 matching over 7 bases. The CDR3 contains 14 residues. The germline V gene has CDR1 MNHNY and CDR2 SVGAGI (reference sequence). CDR3 region: CASSSTLNTGDYGV. CDR3 nucleotide sequence: TGTGCCAGCAGTTCGACCTTAAATACAGGGGATTATGGGGTC.

This clonotype was detected ten times or more. The chain recombines TRBV28 with TRBJ1-5; 7 bases agree with TRBD1. Looked up from germline, CDR1 is MDHEN and CDR2 is SYDVKM. The CDR3 runs to 14 residues. Unmatched junction bases numbered 3, after V lost 6 bases and J lost 1 base. This chain's CDR3 is CASRGTASNQPQHF. CDR3 nucleotides: TGTGCCAGCAGGGGGACAGCCAGCAATCAGCCCCAGCATTTT.

This rearrangement joins TRBV30 to TRBJ1-2; 7 nucleotides match TRBD1. Trimming took 3 bases from V and 5 from J; bases not matched to a gene: 9. This CDR3 is 14 amino acids long. Germline V gene sequence: CDR1 GTSNPN, CDR2 SVGIG (reference sequence). CDR3 DNA: TGTGCCTGGAGCGGGACAGTCGCCCGTTATGGCTACACCTTC. The encoded protein is CAWSGTVARYGYTF.

The sample holds a few counts of this clonotype. The chain recombines TRBV20-1 with TRBJ2-1; possibly TRBD2 for D (7 bases). V was trimmed by 6 bases and J by 6 bases, leaving 18 bases between them. Looked up from germline, CDR1 is DFQATT and CDR2 is SNEGSKA (reference sequence). The CDR3 contains 14 residues. In nucleotides, the CDR3 is TGCAGTGCCCCTTCGCACAGGGAGGGCAATGAGCAGTTCTTC. The encoded protein is CSAPSHREGNEQFF.

This clonotype has just a few counts. The V gene is TRBV4-2, the J gene TRBJ2-6; TRBD1 is a possible D gene (5 bases). This CDR3 is 16 amino acids long. Trimming cost V 3 bases and J 0 bases, with 9 bases left between them. CDR1 LGHNA and CDR2 YNFKEQ come from the germline V gene. The CDR3 nucleotides are TGTGCCAGCAGCCAGGAAACAGGCTCTGGGGCCAACGTCCTGACTTTC. Translated: CASSQETGSGANVLTF.